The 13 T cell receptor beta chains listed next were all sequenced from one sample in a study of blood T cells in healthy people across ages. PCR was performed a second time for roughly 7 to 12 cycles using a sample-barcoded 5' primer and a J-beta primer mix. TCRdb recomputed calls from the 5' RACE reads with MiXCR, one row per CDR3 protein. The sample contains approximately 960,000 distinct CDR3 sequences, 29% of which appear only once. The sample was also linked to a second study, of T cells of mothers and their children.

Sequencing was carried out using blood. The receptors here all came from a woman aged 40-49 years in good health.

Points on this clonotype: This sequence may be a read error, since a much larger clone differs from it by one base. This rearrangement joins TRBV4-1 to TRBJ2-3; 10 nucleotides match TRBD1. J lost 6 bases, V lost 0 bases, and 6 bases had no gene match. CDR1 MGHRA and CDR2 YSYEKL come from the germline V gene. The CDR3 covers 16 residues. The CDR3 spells CASSQEGTGELDTQYF. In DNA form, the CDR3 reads TGCGCCAGCAGCCAAGAGGGGACAGGGGAATTGGATACGCAGTATTTT.

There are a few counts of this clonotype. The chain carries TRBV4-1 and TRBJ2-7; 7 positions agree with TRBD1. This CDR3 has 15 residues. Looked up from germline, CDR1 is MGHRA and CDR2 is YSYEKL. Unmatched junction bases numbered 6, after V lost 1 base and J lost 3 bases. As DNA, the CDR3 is TGCGCCAGCAGCCAAGTTCCGGGACAGAGCTACGAGCAGTACTTC. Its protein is CASSQVPGQSYEQYF.

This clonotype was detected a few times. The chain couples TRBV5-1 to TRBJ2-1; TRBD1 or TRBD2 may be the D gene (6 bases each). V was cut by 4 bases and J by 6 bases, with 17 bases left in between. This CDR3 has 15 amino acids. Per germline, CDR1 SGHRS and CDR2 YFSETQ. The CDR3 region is CASSRRGGGFNEQFF. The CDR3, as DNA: TGCGCCAGCAGCAGGCGAGGGGGAGGCTTCAATGAGCAGTTCTTC.

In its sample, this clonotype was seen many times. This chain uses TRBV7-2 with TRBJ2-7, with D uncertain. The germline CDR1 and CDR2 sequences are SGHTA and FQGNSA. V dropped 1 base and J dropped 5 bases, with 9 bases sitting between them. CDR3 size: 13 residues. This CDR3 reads CASSLGVSDEQYF. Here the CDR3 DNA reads TGTGCCAGCAGCTTAGGGGTTTCGGACGAGCAGTACTTC.

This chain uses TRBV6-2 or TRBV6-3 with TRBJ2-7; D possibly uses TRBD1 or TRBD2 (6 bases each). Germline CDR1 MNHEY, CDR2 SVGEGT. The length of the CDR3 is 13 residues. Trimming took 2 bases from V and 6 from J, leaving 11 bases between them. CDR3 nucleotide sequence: TGTGCCAGCAGTTACGGAGGGGGTAGCGAGCAGTACTTC. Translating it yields CASSYGGGSEQYF.

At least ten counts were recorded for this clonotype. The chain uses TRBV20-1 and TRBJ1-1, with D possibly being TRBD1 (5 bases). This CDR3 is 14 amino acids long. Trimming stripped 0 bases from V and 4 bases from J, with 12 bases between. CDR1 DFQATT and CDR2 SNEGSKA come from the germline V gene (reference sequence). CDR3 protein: CSARELGGATEAFF. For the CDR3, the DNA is TGCAGTGCTAGAGAATTGGGAGGGGCCACTGAAGCTTTCTTT.

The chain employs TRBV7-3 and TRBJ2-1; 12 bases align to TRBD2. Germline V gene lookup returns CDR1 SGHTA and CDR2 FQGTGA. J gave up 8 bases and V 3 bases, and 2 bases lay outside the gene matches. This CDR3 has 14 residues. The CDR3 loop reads CASSLTSGSHEQFF. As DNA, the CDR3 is TGTGCCAGCAGCTTGACTAGCGGGAGCCATGAGCAGTTCTTC.

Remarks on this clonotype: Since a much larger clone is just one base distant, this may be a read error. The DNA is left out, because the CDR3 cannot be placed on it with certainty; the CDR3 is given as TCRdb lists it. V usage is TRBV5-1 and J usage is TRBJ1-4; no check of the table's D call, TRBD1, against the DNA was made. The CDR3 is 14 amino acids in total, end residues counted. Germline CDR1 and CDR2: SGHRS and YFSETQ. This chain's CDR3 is CASSFGQGAEKLYF.

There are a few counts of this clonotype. The CDR3 loop reads CASSGWGNEQFF. As DNA, the CDR3 is TGTGCCAGCAGTGGTTGGGGCAATGAGCAGTTCTTC. The rearrangement uses TRBV2 and TRBJ2-1; D unclear. Germline V CDR1 and CDR2: SNHLY, FYNNEI. The CDR3 has 12 amino acids. Trimming shortened V by 4 bases and J by 6 bases, and 7 bases separated the two germline ends.

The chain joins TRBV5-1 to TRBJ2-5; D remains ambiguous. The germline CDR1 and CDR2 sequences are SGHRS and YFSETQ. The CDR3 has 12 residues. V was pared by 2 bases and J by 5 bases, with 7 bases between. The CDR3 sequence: CASSFPSETQYF. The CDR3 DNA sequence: TGCGCCAGCAGCTTCCCGTCGGAGACCCAGTACTTC.

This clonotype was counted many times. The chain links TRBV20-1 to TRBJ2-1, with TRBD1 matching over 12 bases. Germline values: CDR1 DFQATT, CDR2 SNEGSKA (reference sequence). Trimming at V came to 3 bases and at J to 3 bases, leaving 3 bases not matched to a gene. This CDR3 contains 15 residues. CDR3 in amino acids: CSASRDRGLYNEQFF. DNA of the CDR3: TGCAGTGCTAGTCGGGACAGGGGGCTCTACAATGAGCAGTTCTTC.

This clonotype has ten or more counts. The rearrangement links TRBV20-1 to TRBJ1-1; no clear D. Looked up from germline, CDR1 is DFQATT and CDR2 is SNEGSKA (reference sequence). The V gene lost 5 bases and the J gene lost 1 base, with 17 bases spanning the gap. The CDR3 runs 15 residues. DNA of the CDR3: TGCAGTGCTCCCCCTCTTGCGCGGGCGAACACTGAAGCTTTCTTT. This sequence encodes CSAPPLARANTEAFF.

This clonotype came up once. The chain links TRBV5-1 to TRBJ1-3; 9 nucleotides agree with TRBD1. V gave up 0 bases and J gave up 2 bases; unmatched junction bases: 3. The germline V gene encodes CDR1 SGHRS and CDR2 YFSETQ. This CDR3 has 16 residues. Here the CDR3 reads CASSLAWTGAGNTIYF. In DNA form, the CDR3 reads TGCGCCAGCAGCTTGGCCTGGACAGGGGCTGGAAACACCATATATTTT. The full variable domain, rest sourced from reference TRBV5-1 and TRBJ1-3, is KAGVTQTPRYLIKTRGQQVTLSCSPISGHRSVSWYQQTPGQGLQFLFEYFSETQRNKGNFPGRFSGRQFSNSRSEMNVSTLELGDSALYLCASSLAWTGAGNTIYFGEGSWLTVV.